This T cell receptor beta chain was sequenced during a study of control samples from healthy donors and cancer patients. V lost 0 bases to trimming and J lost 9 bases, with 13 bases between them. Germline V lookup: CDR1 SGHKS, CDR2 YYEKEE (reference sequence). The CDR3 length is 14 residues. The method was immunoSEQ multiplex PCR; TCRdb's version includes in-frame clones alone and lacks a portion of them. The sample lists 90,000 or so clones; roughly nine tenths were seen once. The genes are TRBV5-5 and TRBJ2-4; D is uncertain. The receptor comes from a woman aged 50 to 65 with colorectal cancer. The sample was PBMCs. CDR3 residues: CASSLGQERIIQYF. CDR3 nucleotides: TGTGCCAGCAGCTTGGGGCAGGAGAGGATCATTCAGTACTTC.